These 18 T cell receptor beta chains came from one sample sequenced in a study of blood T cell repertoires in COVID-19. Only in-frame clones appear in the TCRdb table, and some are missing; sequencing was by immunoSEQ multiplex PCR. Seen here are around 330,000 clones, around nine tenths observed once, and the top ten hold 2% to 3%. The sample was PBMCs or T cells enriched from blood (not recorded which). Receptors were obtained from a man between 60 and 75 years old who had recovered from COVID-19.

Remarks on this clone: Mismatch with germline at one junction end may stem from a read error. V is TRBV11-1 and J is TRBJ2-3, with no clear D. Germline loops: CDR1 SGHAT, CDR2 FQDESV (reference sequence). This CDR3 has 14 amino acids. Here the CDR3 reads CASSLAGFADTQYF. The CDR3 DNA sequence: TGTGCCAGCAGTTTAGCCGGGTTCGCAGATACGCAGTATTTT.

The rearrangement joins TRBV5-1 to TRBJ2-7; 12 nucleotides line up with TRBD2. Per germline, CDR1 SGHRS and CDR2 YFSETQ. This CDR3 comprises 15 residues. The V and J ends lost 0 bases and 3 bases, in that order; junction bases with no gene match: 1. The CDR3 loop is CASSLGTSGIYEQYF. In DNA form, the CDR3 reads TGCGCCAGCAGCTTGGGGACTAGCGGGATCTACGAGCAGTACTTC.

This chain links TRBV11-2 with TRBJ1-6; TRBD1 matches 7 bases. The V gene's germline CDR1 is SGHAT and CDR2 FQNNGV. V gave up 4 bases and J gave up 2 bases; unmatched junction bases: 8. There are 17 residues in the CDR3. CDR3: CASSSQGGLTYNSPLHF. The CDR3 DNA reads as TGTGCCAGCAGCTCACAAGGGGGCCTCACCTATAATTCACCCCTCCACTTT.

The chain employs TRBV19 and TRBJ2-2; possibly TRBD2 for D (6 bases). CDR1 and CDR2 from the germline V gene are LNHDA and SQIVND (reference sequence). The germline V and J ends were trimmed by 5 bases and 1 base, with 11 bases remaining between them. The CDR3 has 15 amino acids. The CDR3 spells CASSLGTLNTGELFF. As DNA, the CDR3 is TGTGCCAGTAGTTTAGGGACTCTGAACACCGGGGAGCTGTTTTTT.

J is TRBJ1-5 and V is TRBV30; D not resolved. V lost 0 bases to trimming and J lost 5 bases, with 8 bases between them. Germline loops: CDR1 GTSNPN, CDR2 SVGIG (reference sequence). The CDR3 consists of 13 residues. The CDR3 DNA reads TGTGCCTGGAGTGTTACCTCAGATCAGCCCCAGCATTTT. Its protein is CAWSVTSDQPQHF.

This chain joins TRBV29-1 and TRBJ1-2, with D possibly matching TRBD1 (6 bases). Trimming stripped 5 bases from V and 6 bases from J, with 16 bases between. This CDR3 region has 13 residues. The germline CDR1 and CDR2 sequences are SQVTM and ANQGSEA. The CDR3 DNA reads as TGCAGCGTTCATAACCAGGGGTTGGATGGCTACACCTTC. Translated, it gives CSVHNQGLDGYTF.

The V call is TRBV7-6, the J call TRBJ1-4; perhaps TRBD1 as D (5 bases). The CDR3 consists of 14 residues. Germline values: CDR1 SGHVS, CDR2 FNYEAQ. V was shortened by 5 bases and J by 7 bases, with 14 bases between the two germline ends. As DNA, the CDR3 is TGTGCCAGCAGCGCCCGGGGGGTTGCTGAAAAACTGTTTTTT. It encodes CASSARGVAEKLFF.

The chain carries TRBV7-6 and TRBJ1-2, with 7 bases fitting TRBD1. This CDR3 region has 14 residues. V dropped 0 bases and J dropped 5; count of bases not matched to a gene: 3. Germline V gives CDR1 SGHVS, CDR2 FNYEAQ. Here the CDR3 reads CASSLAETGYGYTF. DNA for the CDR3: TGTGCCAGCAGCTTAGCGGAGACAGGGTATGGCTACACCTTC.

The rearrangement links TRBV28 to TRBJ2-1; D perhaps matches TRBD1 (5 bases). Germline lookup yields CDR1 MDHEN and CDR2 SYDVKM. This CDR3 is 15 amino acids long. Trimming pared 7 bases from V and 0 bases from J, leaving 13 bases between. DNA of the CDR3: TGTGCCAGCACGGCAGGGTATAGCTCCTACAATGAGCAGTTCTTC. Translation: CASTAGYSSYNEQFF.

The chain uses TRBV5-1 and TRBJ2-7, with 9 bases aligning to TRBD2. This CDR3 is 13 amino acids long. Germline V gene sequence: CDR1 SGHRS, CDR2 YFSETQ. V was clipped by 9 bases and J by 3 bases; unmatched bases: 7. CDR3 sequence: CATRLAEYYEQYF. DNA for the CDR3: TGCGCCACCCGACTAGCGGAGTACTACGAGCAGTACTTC.

J is TRBJ2-7 and V is TRBV5-6, with a tentative D call TRBD2 (6 bases). The CDR3 runs to 11 residues. V gave up 4 bases and J gave up 6 bases, with 8 bases separating them. Germline CDR1 is SGHDT and CDR2 is YYEEEE. CDR3 DNA sequence: TGTGCCAGCAGCCGGGACTCCGAGCAGTACTTC. Protein: CASSRDSEQYF. Filled out from reference TRBV5-6 and TRBJ2-7, the complete variable domain reads DAGVTQSPTHLIKTRGQQVTLRCSPKSGHDTVSWYQQALGQGPQFIFQYYEEEERQRGNFPDRFSGHQFPNYSSELNVNALLLGDSALYLCASSRDSEQYFGPGTRLTVT.

V and J are TRBV11-1 and TRBJ2-1; D may be TRBD1 (5 bases). Germline CDR1 SGHAT, CDR2 FQDESV (reference sequence). The CDR3 sequence is 13 residues long. Trimming pared 5 bases from V and 5 bases from J, leaving 10 bases between. CDR3 protein: CASSNDRNNEQFF. The CDR3 DNA follows: TGTGCCAGCAGCAATGACAGAAACAATGAGCAGTTCTTC.

This clone was recorded a few times. The chain carries TRBV2 and TRBJ2-3; TRBD2 agrees at 7 bases. Germline loops: CDR1 SNHLY, CDR2 FYNNEI. CDR3 length: 14 residues. The V gene end was trimmed by 7 bases and the J gene end by 7 bases; junction bases not matched to a gene: 11. The CDR3 sequence is CASKRAGSLNTQYF. The CDR3, as DNA: TGTGCCAGCAAGAGAGCGGGGAGTTTGAATACGCAGTATTTT.

V usage is TRBV19 and J usage is TRBJ2-3; possibly TRBD1 for D (5 bases). V was clipped by 1 base and J by 4 bases, with 9 bases between them. The V gene's germline CDR1 is LNHDA and CDR2 SQIVND (reference sequence). This CDR3 region has 14 residues. The CDR3 DNA reads TGTGCCAGTAGTATAGTTCAGGGCCCAGATACGCAGTATTTT. This translates into CASSIVQGPDTQYF.

This clone came up once. The gene calls are TRBV19 and TRBJ2-2; D uncertain. This CDR3 has 13 residues. Germline V gene lookup returns CDR1 LNHDA and CDR2 SQIVND (reference sequence). The germline V and J ends were trimmed by 2 bases and 1 base, with 2 bases remaining between them. CDR3 in amino acids: CASSIQNTGELFF. In nucleotides, the CDR3 is TGTGCCAGTAGTATACAGAACACCGGGGAGCTGTTTTTT.

The chain joins TRBV30 to TRBJ2-1, with no clear D. The V gene's germline CDR1 is GTSNPN and CDR2 SVGIG (reference sequence). The length of the CDR3 is 12 residues. The V and J ends lost 2 bases and 15 bases respectively, with 17 bases between them. The CDR3 spells CAWSRLETSPFF. The DNA for the CDR3 is TGTGCCTGGAGTCGACTCGAGACGTCGCCGTTCTTC.

In its sample, this clone was seen a few times. The V and J genes are TRBV28 and TRBJ1-2, with D perhaps matching TRBD1 (5 bases). The CDR3 runs 15 residues. Germline V gene sequence: CDR1 MDHEN, CDR2 SYDVKM. V lost 4 bases, J lost 8 bases, and 20 bases lay in between. CDR3 in amino acids: CASSSHSTSGFGYTF. In DNA, the CDR3 is TGTGCCAGCAGTTCCCACTCTACTTCAGGGTTCGGCTACACCTTC.

The gene calls are TRBV27 and TRBJ2-3, with 11 bases matching TRBD2. V shed 4 bases, J shed 2 bases, and the junction held 5 bases outside the gene matches. Per the germline V gene, CDR1 is MNHEY and CDR2 is SMNVEV (reference sequence). CDR3 length: 16 residues. CDR3 protein: CASSSLAGVFTDTQYF. The CDR3 DNA reads TGTGCCAGCAGTTCACTAGCGGGAGTGTTCACAGATACGCAGTATTTT.